This T cell receptor (beta chain) was profiled in a study of cytomegalovirus exposure and HLA in healthy donors (dated by TCRdb to the late 2010s). Study-wide context: In an earlier analysis of about 560 of the donors, about 270 Gb of sequence data and 90 million to 120 million unique TCR beta sequences from roughly 200 million T cells were reported. Roughly 300 gigabases of sequencing data and around 87 million unique TCR sequences were included in an early release covering 550 to 800 HLA-typed donors. Alongside the repertoire data, information on donor age, sex, ethnicity and CMV serostatus was compiled. Rather than drawing on any new phenotypic data, the later analysis identified candidate immune exposures from TCR beta sequences and the way those sequences occurred across donors. Of the 300 to 500 genotyped donors, roughly 76% were placed in the genetic ancestry cluster associated with self-reported Caucasian donors. A handful of DR-DQ haplotypes were handled as single units for association and clustering because linkage in the cohort was strong. Across around 400 genotyped donors of the cohort, an average of approximately 220,000 unique TCR beta nucleotide sequences per donor were sequenced, and roughly 20% of those sequences were non-productive. All discovery cohort repertoires had been generated using a single sequencing platform. A later analysis re-examined previously published TCR beta repertoires from around 670 donors and added high-resolution HLA genotyping to investigate patterns of TCR occurrence. The number of typed donors differed by locus: about 629-630 for A, B, C, DRB1 and DQB1; 522 for DQA1; approximately 600 for DPA1; and about 470 for DPB1. An earlier analysis of around 540 of the donors applied high-throughput TCR beta sequencing to assess whether each TCR beta V gene segment acted as functional or pseudogenic. HLA typing included class I and class II loci at four-digit resolution. In a later genetic analysis, genome-wide SNP genotypes for about 55% of the roughly 670 donors were used, and that subset was treated as a discovery cohort. To predict cytomegalovirus infection status, the study brought together high-throughput TCR immunosequencing, statistical association of individual TCRs with disease status, and machine learning. Besides the first cohort of roughly 640 subjects, a separate validation cohort made up of over 95 different subjects was used. The study aimed to test whether cataloging public T cell receptors could reveal signatures of past pathogen exposure. Using immunosequencing, the study profiled T cell repertoires from 500 to 800 subjects and related those repertoires to cytomegalovirus serostatus.

In total, 666 healthy bone marrow donors made up the cohort. At the time of sampling, every cohort member was nominally healthy, though immune exposures that went unrecorded were likely present. The donor tested CMV seropositive, placing the donor among the roughly 300 seropositive members of the cohort. A peripheral blood sample was collected from each donor, and TCR beta sequencing was performed on peripheral blood mononuclear cells. The Qiagen DNeasy Blood Extraction Kit was used to extract genomic DNA from the blood cell samples. Library creation used the immunoSEQ multiplex PCR assay. A mixture of 60 forward primers for TCR Vbeta segments and 13 reverse primers for TCR Jbeta segments was used in the multiplex PCR. The CDR3 region of rearranged TCR beta genes was amplified from genomic DNA by a multiplex PCR assay. Amplified TCR beta libraries were sequenced as 87-base-pair reads on the Illumina HiSeq System. As for the original processing: Across the 640 or so repertoires, a later analysis counted some 81 million unique TCR beta chains, approximately 10 million of which were shared by at least two donors. To remove PCR and sequencing errors, raw reads were error-corrected and collapsed into unique sequences using a nearest-neighbor algorithm that merged closely related sequences. V, D and J gene segments were assigned by aligning CDR3 sequences to IMGT reference sequences. For a sequence to be retained, at least a six-nucleotide match to both a V gene segment and a J gene segment was required. Rearrangements were classified as productive when the CDR3 lacked stop codons and remained in frame with V and J, and all other rearrangements were classified as non-productive. CDR3 was defined according to IMGT convention as the region running from the second conserved V-encoded cysteine to the conserved J-encoded phenylalanine. The earlier analysis of fewer than 700 of the donors excluded sequences that lacked an unambiguous match to a single V gene segment. In an earlier analysis of approximately 500 of the donors, a V segment was called functional when productive rearrangements were above 56.7%, and segregating when the standard deviation between donors exceeded 5%. To diagnose cytomegalovirus status from the catalog of TCR beta chain sequences, a statistical classification framework was built. In a later analysis, V and J genes were assigned by comparing TCR nucleotide sequences against IMGT/GENE-DB human TR gene sequences. A later analysis assigned CDR3 sequences and most-parsimonious VDJ recombination scenarios with the TCRdist pipeline. In a later analysis, each TCR beta chain was defined by its CDR3 amino acid sequence together with its V-gene family, and reads lacking a unique V-gene family were excluded. In a later analysis, around 650 highly shared, low-generation-probability nucleotide sequences were removed to address suspected cross-contamination and a sequencing artifact. In a later analysis, a clonal expansion index was calculated for each public chain from normalized within-repertoire ranks of inferred template counts. In a later analysis, generation probabilities were computed with a VDJ recombination model fitted to out-of-frame rearrangements, and the resulting probabilities were checked against IGoR. A later analysis scored TCR-TCR, TCR-HLA and TCR-CMV co-occurrence with hypergeometric tests, applying a repertoire-size bias correction to TCR pairs. A later analysis estimated false discovery rates by permuting HLA or CMV assignments 20 times. In a later analysis, co-occurring TCRs were grouped with DBSCAN, and TCRdist sequence similarity was added when clustering was performed within HLA-allele-positive subsets. Repertoires with fewer than 30,000 or more than 120,000 public chains, plus five repertoires with anomalous nucleotide sharing, were excluded from co-occurrence clustering. TCRdb obtained this table from immuneACCESS and retained in-frame rearrangements with V and J assigned. These tables miss some clones; where compared with another copy, unresolved V genes account for less than half of the shortfall, and the remainder is unexplained. That table gives V, J and clone size, and the DNA gave D and trimming. The table for this sample lists under 200,000 clones; approximately 11% of them were counted only once. Over 6.5% of the sample is in the top ten clones.

V loses 0 bases, J loses 4 bases, and the germline ends lie 18 bases apart. The CDR3 measures 17 amino acids from cysteine to phenylalanine. Just the 51-base CDR3 DNA is kept, in frame starting at base 1. Based on the germline V gene (reference sequence), the CDR1 and CDR2 sequences are LNHNV and YYDKDF. This clone was picked up a small number of times. This clone's antigen is unknown. The input lacks base qualities; no much larger clone sits a single base away. Here is what the overall study found, with its caveats: According to a later analysis, parvovirus B19, influenza, CMV and Epstein-Barr virus appeared linked to several top co-occurrence clusters. The only immune exposure information available for the cohort was CMV serostatus. A further reported finding was that TCR beta sequences accurately predicted the HLA-A and HLA-B alleles for most subjects in the first cohort. Linkage disequilibrium might explain the correlated functional status among segregating V segments, but an unknown experimental factor could not be excluded. In a later analysis, TCR association rates were found to vary across HLA loci, with the most associated TCRs seen for DRB1 alleles and the fewest for HLA-C alleles. While some public TCRs were present in many individuals, most TCR sequences turned up only very rarely across donors. At a false discovery rate of 0.05, a later analysis linked around 17,000 TCR beta sequences to specific HLA alleles. The presence/absence analyses assumed that sequencing depth was roughly uniform across donors, and that assumption may not be true. A few of the identified cytomegalovirus-associated TCR beta chains were confirmed in vitro to be specific for cytomegalovirus antigens. Because HLA typing was unavailable for some donors at each locus, only the typed subset was used in association tests. A later analysis found that HLA-associated TCR beta chains were more clonally expanded and had lower generation probabilities than equally common non-associated chains. Compared with the roughly 700-donor mean, donors in an Asian-associated ancestry cluster had fewer N-insertions in productive TCRs, according to a later genetic analysis. A group of highly shared sequence variants was considered likely to be a technical artifact of the sequencing pipeline. In a later analysis, most CMV-associated TCR beta chains were found to appear HLA-restricted, with HLA associations seemingly driven largely by CMV exposure. A total of 150 or so TCR beta chains were listed by the study as associated with cytomegalovirus. The authors suggested that the approach could potentially be generalized to other disease states and immunological phenotypes. In an earlier analysis of about 550 of the donors, most TCR beta V segments were observed in productive rearrangements about 90% or about 30% of the time, broadly matching IMGT annotations. An association between a missense DCLRE1C variant and V-gene and J-gene trimming of TCR beta chains was found in a later genetic analysis and replicated in an independent cohort. Because counts were too low, seventeen rarely observed V segments, including chromosome 9 orphons, were excluded from the earlier analysis of 587 of the donors. Because the 87-base-pair reads could not distinguish some IMGT-functional V segments, including TRBV6-2 and TRBV6-3, those segments were excluded. Assigning TCR associations to individual alleles was difficult when HLA alleles, especially DR and DQ, strongly co-occurred. The classifier was reported to diagnose cytomegalovirus status with high specificity and sensitivity in both the original cohort and the validation cohort. This cohort had only TCR beta chains sequenced, and the lack of alpha or paired-chain data limited which features could be detected.

The rearrangement combines TRBV15 with TRBJ1-2; too little of a D gene remains to name it. The specimen sequenced was PBMCs. The origin of this receptor is a man aged 45-60 years in good health and CMV-seropositive. The CDR3 in this case is CATSRDVNTPGPYGYTF. The DNA sequence reads TGTGCCACCAGCAGAGATGTTAACACACCGGGTCCCTATGGCTACACCTTC.